This TCR beta chain was captured by sequencing in a study of shared clonotypes between healthy human individuals. In the study overall: CD4 naive and memory got three plates each, CD8 naive two, CD8 memory one.

In regard to this clone: Its target is not known.

Findings of the study overall: Naive subsets tended to show greater estimated richness than memory subsets.

Samples underwent the assay at deep level. In the original workflow: ImmunoSEQ only sent back junction sequences with no quality scores, so filtering was done differently. The table came from immunoSEQ multiplex PCR; TCRdb's copy has only in-frame clones and leaves some out. The V and J calls and clone size come from that table; D and trimming were worked out from the DNA. Among approximately 2.3 million clones, approximately 95% were seen once, and the ten largest hold roughly 0.36%. Trimming cost V 0 bases and J 3 bases, with 12 bases left between them. The CDR3 has 15 residues. Germline CDR1 SGHDT, CDR2 YYEEEE.

The V gene is TRBV5-6, the J gene TRBJ1-1; unclear D gene. The receptor comes from a man aged 18 to 35 in good health. Some clones in this sample may be carry-over from other donors' samples. The sequencing sample was made of naive CD4+ T cells from PBMCs. Subset defined: CD45RA+ positively selected. The CDR3 DNA reads TGTGCCAGCAGCTTGGCGGCGACAAGATACACTGAAGCTTTCTTT. Encoded protein: CASSLAATRYTEAFF.